The sequence of this TCR beta chain was determined in a study of blood T cell repertoires in COVID-19. The overall study: Material from acute and convalescent COVID-19 was sourced from the United States, Italy and Spain.

The CDR3 is made up of 14 amino acids. V was pared by 9 bases and J by 3 bases, with 17 bases between. Germline V gene lookup returns CDR1 MNHEY and CDR2 SVGAGI. The method was immunoSEQ multiplex PCR; TCRdb's version includes in-frame clones alone and lacks a portion of them. Of approximately 130,000 clones listed, approximately 77% are singletons. The receptor's source is a man older than 75 with acute or convalescent COVID-19. What was sequenced was peripheral blood. The chain has TRBV6-5 and TRBJ1-2; maybe TRBD1 (5 bases). CDR3 sequence reads: CASRSQGVDYGYTF. As DNA, the CDR3 is TGTGCCAGTCGAAGCCAAGGGGTGGACTATGGCTACACCTTC.